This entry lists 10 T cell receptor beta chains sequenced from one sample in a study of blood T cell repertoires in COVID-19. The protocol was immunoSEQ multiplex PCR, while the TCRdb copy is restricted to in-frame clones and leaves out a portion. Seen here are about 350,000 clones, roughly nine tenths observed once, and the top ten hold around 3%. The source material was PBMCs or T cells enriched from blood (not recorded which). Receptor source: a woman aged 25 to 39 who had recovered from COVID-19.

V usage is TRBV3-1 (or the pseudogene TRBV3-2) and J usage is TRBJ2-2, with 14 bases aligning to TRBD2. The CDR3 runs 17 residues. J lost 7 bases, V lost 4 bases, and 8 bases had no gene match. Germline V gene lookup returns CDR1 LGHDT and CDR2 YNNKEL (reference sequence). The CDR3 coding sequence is TGTGCCAGCAGCCCTTGGACTAGCGGGGGGAAAATCGGGGAGCTGTTTTTT. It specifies CASSPWTSGGKIGELFF.

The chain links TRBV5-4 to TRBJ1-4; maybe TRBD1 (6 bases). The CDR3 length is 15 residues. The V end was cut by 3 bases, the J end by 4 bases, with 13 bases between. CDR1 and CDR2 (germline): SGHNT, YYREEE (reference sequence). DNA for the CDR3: TGTGCCAGCAGCTCCCCGGAACAGGGTAATGAAAAACTGTTTTTT. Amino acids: CASSSPEQGNEKLFF. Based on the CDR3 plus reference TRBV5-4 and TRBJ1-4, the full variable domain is ETGVTQSPTHLIKTRGQQVTLRCSSQSGHNTVSWYQQALGQGPQFIFQYYREEENGRGNFPPRFSGLQFPNYSSELNVNALELDDSALYLCASSSPEQGNEKLFFGSGTQLSVL.

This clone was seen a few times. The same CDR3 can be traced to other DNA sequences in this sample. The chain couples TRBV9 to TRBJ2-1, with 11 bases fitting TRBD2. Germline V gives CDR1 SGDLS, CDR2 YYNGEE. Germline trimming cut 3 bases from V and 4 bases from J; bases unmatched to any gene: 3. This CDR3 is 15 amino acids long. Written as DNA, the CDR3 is TGTGCCAGCAGCGCCCGACTAGCGGGATACAATGAGCAGTTCTTC. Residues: CASSARLAGYNEQFF.

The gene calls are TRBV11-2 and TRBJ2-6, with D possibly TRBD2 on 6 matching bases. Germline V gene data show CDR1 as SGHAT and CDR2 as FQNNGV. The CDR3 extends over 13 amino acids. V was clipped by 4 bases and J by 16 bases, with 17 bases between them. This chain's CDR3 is CASSWLGTVVLTF. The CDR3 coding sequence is TGTGCCAGCAGCTGGCTGGGGACTGTGGTGCTGACTTTC.

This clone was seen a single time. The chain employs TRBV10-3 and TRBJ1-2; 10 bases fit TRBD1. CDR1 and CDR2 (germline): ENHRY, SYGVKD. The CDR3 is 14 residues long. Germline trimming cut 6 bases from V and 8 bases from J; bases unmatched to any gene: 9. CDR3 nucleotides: TGTGCCATCAGGGTCGCAGACAGGGGGCAGGGCTACACCTTC. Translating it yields CAIRVADRGQGYTF.

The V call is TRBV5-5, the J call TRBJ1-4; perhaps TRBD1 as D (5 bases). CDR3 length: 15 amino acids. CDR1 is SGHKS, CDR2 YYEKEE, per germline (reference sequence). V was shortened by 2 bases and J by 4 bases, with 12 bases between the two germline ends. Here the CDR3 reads CASSFEAGLNEKLFF. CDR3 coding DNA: TGTGCCAGCAGCTTTGAGGCAGGGCTTAATGAAAAACTGTTTTTT.

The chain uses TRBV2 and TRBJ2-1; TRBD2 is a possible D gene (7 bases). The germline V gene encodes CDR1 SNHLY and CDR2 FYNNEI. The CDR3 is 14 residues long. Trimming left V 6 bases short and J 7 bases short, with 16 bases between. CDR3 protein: CASRKGGATNEQFF. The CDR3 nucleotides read TGTGCCAGCAGAAAGGGGGGGGCAACGAATGAGCAGTTCTTC.

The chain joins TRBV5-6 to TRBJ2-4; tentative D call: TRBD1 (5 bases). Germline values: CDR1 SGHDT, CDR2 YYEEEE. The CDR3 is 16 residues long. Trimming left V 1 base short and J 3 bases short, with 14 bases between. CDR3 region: CASSLWAGLVKNIQYF. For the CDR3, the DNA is TGTGCCAGCAGCTTGTGGGCAGGGTTAGTCAAAAACATTCAGTACTTC. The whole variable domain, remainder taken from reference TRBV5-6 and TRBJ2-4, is DAGVTQSPTHLIKTRGQQVTLRCSPKSGHDTVSWYQQALGQGPQFIFQYYEEEERQRGNFPDRFSGHQFPNYSSELNVNALLLGDSALYLCASSLWAGLVKNIQYFGAGTRLSVL.

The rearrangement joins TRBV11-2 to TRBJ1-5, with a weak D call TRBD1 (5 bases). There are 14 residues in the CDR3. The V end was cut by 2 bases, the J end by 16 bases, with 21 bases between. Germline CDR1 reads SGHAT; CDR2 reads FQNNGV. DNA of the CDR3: TGTGCCAGCAGCTTAACACCCGGACAAGCTTCTCAACATTTT. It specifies CASSLTPGQASQHF.

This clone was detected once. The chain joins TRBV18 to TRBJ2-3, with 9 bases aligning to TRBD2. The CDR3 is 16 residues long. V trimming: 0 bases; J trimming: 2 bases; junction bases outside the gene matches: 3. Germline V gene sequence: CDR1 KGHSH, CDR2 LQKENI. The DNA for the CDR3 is TGTGCCAGCTCACCACCGCGGGAGGGATACACAGATACGCAGTATTTT. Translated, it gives CASSPPREGYTDTQYF.